This T cell receptor beta chain is from a study of Graves' ophthalmopathy and Graves' hyperthyroidism. Whole-study context: Prior to any treatment, peripheral blood was collected at the time of initial diagnosis. General study points: The model's prediction of ophthalmopathy progression had 70.59% sensitivity and around 72% specificity.

A roughly 9.1 ml volume of fresh peripheral blood provided the PBMCs. This clonotype was counted at least ten times. Its antigen is not known. TCR beta CDR3 regions were amplified from RNA transcripts. An opening RT-PCR round employed HTBI primers and preceded a second-round multiplex PCR. In TCRdb, the multiplex PCR reads were re-called with MiXCR into one record per CDR3 protein. The repertoire holds almost 400,000 distinct CDR3 sequences, with about 17% as singletons. The CDR3 spans 14 residues. The junction had 6 bases not matched to a gene; V was cut back by 4 bases and J by 7 bases. Germline lookup yields CDR1 SGHTA and CDR2 FQGNSA.

What was sequenced was peripheral blood. The TCR was taken from a woman between 18 and 29 years old with Graves' ophthalmopathy. The chain uses TRBV7-2 and TRBJ2-2, with 7 bases aligning to TRBD1. The CDR3 reads CASSWTGRVGELFF. DNA of the CDR3: TGTGCCAGCAGCTGGACAGGCCGGGTCGGGGAGCTGTTTTTT.